This is a list of T cell receptor beta chains from one sample in a study of Tregs in tolerant kidney transplant recipients. Using immunoSEQ multiplex PCR, the repertoire was profiled, and TCRdb retains in-frame clones only, with some absent. The sample lists tens of thousands of clones, about 89% occurring once. Sequenced material: Tregs from blood. The receptors come from a human donor in good health. Both conserved end residues are part of each CDR3. A D gene is named only where the DNA matches it firmly. Clone size, where shown, is once, few, many, or a class for clones that have expanded.

d_call: .
j_call: TRBJ1-2
v_call: TRBV6-5
clone_size: once
cdr3_aa: CASSYVGPTNYGYTF
cdr3_nt: TGTGCCAGCAGTTACGTAGGACCGACTAACTATGGCTACACCTTC

d_call: .
j_call: TRBJ1-1
v_call: TRBV18
clone_size: .
cdr3_aa: CASSPGGNTEAFF
cdr3_nt: TGTGCCAGCTCACCAGGGGGGAACACTGAAGCTTTCTTT

d_call: .
j_call: TRBJ1-1
v_call: TRBV7-7
clone_size: .
cdr3_aa: CASSPISYTEAFF
cdr3_nt: TGTGCCAGCAGCCCAATCAGTTACACTGAAGCTTTCTTT

d_call: .
j_call: TRBJ1-1
v_call: TRBV11-2
clone_size: .
cdr3_aa: CASSRREDTEAFF
cdr3_nt: TGTGCCAGCAGCCGACGGGAGGACACTGAAGCTTTCTTT

d_call: .
j_call: TRBJ2-1
v_call: TRBV5-1
clone_size: .
cdr3_aa: CASSSAVTGVNEQFF
cdr3_nt: TGCGCCAGCAGCTCCGCCGTGACAGGCGTCAATGAGCAGTTCTTC

d_call: .
j_call: TRBJ2-7
v_call: TRBV7-7
clone_size: .
cdr3_aa: CASSLDRGTEQYF
cdr3_nt: TGTGCTAGCAGCTTAGATCGGGGAACCGAGCAGTACTTC

d_call: TRBD1
j_call: TRBJ1-1
v_call: TRBV30
clone_size: .
cdr3_aa: CAWSRQGNTEAFF
cdr3_nt: TGTGCCTGGAGTAGACAGGGGAACACTGAAGCTTTCTTT

d_call: .
j_call: TRBJ2-1
v_call: TRBV18
clone_size: .
cdr3_aa: CASSPKRWEPRNEQFF
cdr3_nt: TGTGCCAGCTCACCTAAACGTTGGGAGCCCCGCAATGAGCAGTTCTTC

d_call: .
j_call: TRBJ1-2
v_call: TRBV2
clone_size: .
cdr3_aa: CASSLARGLGYGYTF
cdr3_nt: TGTGCCAGCAGTTTGGCCAGGGGATTAGGCTATGGCTACACCTTC

d_call: .
j_call: TRBJ2-1
v_call: TRBV5-1
clone_size: .
cdr3_aa: CASSVGLVNSYNEQFF
cdr3_nt: TGCGCCAGCAGCGTGGGACTTGTCAACTCCTACAATGAGCAGTTCTTC

d_call: .
j_call: TRBJ1-3
v_call: TRBV19
clone_size: once
cdr3_aa: CASSAGQGNTIYF
cdr3_nt: TGTGCCAGTAGCGCAGGACAGGGAAACACCATATATTTT

d_call: .
j_call: TRBJ2-2
v_call: TRBV2
clone_size: .
cdr3_aa: CASSPEYTGELFF
cdr3_nt: TGTGCCAGCAGTCCAGAGTACACCGGGGAGCTGTTTTTT

d_call: .
j_call: TRBJ2-5
v_call: TRBV4-1
clone_size: .
cdr3_aa: CASSLGASETQYF
cdr3_nt: TGCGCCAGCAGCCTCGGAGCGTCAGAGACCCAGTACTTC

d_call: .
j_call: TRBJ2-3
v_call: TRBV9
clone_size: .
cdr3_aa: CASSVSSASVYTQYF
cdr3_nt: TGTGCCAGCAGCGTATCTAGCGCTTCCGTCTATACGCAGTATTTT

d_call: .
j_call: TRBJ2-3
v_call: TRBV7-6
clone_size: .
cdr3_aa: CASSLEARVRSDTQYF
cdr3_nt: TGTGCCAGCAGCTTAGAGGCCAGGGTGAGAAGTGATACGCAGTATTTT

d_call: TRBD1
j_call: TRBJ1-1
v_call: TRBV7-8
clone_size: .
cdr3_aa: CASSPRTGARWEGTEAFF
cdr3_nt: TGTGCCAGCAGCCCACGGACAGGGGCGCGTTGGGAGGGGACTGAAGCTTTCTTT

d_call: .
j_call: TRBJ1-4
v_call: TRBV9
clone_size: .
cdr3_aa: CASSVAPSGYEKLFF
cdr3_nt: TGTGCCAGCAGCGTAGCTCCGAGCGGGTACGAAAAACTGTTTTTT

d_call: TRBD2
j_call: TRBJ2-1
v_call: TRBV18
clone_size: .
cdr3_aa: CASSRPGTSGINEQFF
cdr3_nt: TGTGCCAGCTCACGACCCGGGACTAGCGGCATCAATGAGCAGTTCTTC

d_call: TRBD1
j_call: TRBJ2-7
v_call: TRBV4-1
clone_size: once
cdr3_aa: CASSLFPGQGNEQYF
cdr3_nt: TGCGCCAGCAGCCTTTTTCCGGGACAGGGGAACGAGCAGTACTTC

d_call: .
j_call: TRBJ1-4
v_call: TRBV5-5
clone_size: .
cdr3_aa: CASSLVSTVGEKLFF
cdr3_nt: TGTGCCAGCAGCTTGGTTTCCACAGTGGGTGAAAAACTGTTTTTT

d_call: TRBD1
j_call: TRBJ2-1
v_call: TRBV2
clone_size: .
cdr3_aa: CASGGQGYNEQFF
cdr3_nt: TGTGCCAGCGGTGGACAGGGCTACAATGAGCAGTTCTTC

d_call: .
j_call: TRBJ1-1
v_call: TRBV18
clone_size: .
cdr3_aa: CASSPALNTEAFF
cdr3_nt: TGTGCCAGCTCACCGGCATTGAACACTGAAGCTTTCTTT

d_call: .
j_call: TRBJ1-6
v_call: TRBV20-1
clone_size: .
cdr3_aa: CSATQGPDLHF
cdr3_nt: TGCAGTGCCACACAGGGTCCCGACCTCCACTTT

d_call: TRBD2
j_call: TRBJ2-3
v_call: TRBV9
clone_size: .
cdr3_aa: CASSVDSGGTDTQYF
cdr3_nt: TGTGCCAGCAGCGTAGATAGCGGGGGGACAGATACGCAGTATTTT

d_call: .
j_call: TRBJ1-1
v_call: TRBV19
clone_size: .
cdr3_aa: CASSSRPPSNTEAFF
cdr3_nt: TGTGCCAGTAGTTCCCGACCACCTTCGAACACTGAAGCTTTCTTT

d_call: .
j_call: TRBJ2-3
v_call: TRBV5-5
clone_size: .
cdr3_aa: CASSPVSDTQYF
cdr3_nt: TGTGCCAGCAGCCCGGTTTCGGATACGCAGTATTTT

d_call: TRBD1
j_call: TRBJ1-5
v_call: TRBV15
clone_size: .
cdr3_aa: CATSRDFRKTGVDNQPQHF
cdr3_nt: TGTGCCACCAGCAGAGATTTCAGGAAGACAGGGGTCGACAATCAGCCCCAGCATTTT

d_call: .
j_call: TRBJ1-1
v_call: TRBV9
clone_size: .
cdr3_aa: CASSALATNTEAFF
cdr3_nt: TGTGCCAGCAGCGCCTTAGCTACGAACACTGAAGCTTTCTTT

d_call: .
j_call: TRBJ2-2
v_call: TRBV7-2
clone_size: .
cdr3_aa: CASSPGGANTGELFF
cdr3_nt: TGTGCCAGCAGCCCGGGGGGCGCGAACACCGGGGAGCTGTTTTTT

d_call: .
j_call: TRBJ2-1
v_call: TRBV10-2
clone_size: .
cdr3_aa: CASRGELREFF
cdr3_nt: TGCGCCAGCAGGGGGGAACTCCGCGAGTTCTTC